This T cell receptor beta chain was sequenced in a study of blood T cell repertoires in COVID-19. Looking at the study overall: Italy, Spain and the United States were the sources of the convalescent and acute COVID-19 samples. T cells, B-cell-depleted T cells, or PBMCs provided the cDNA or gDNA that served as material.

This CDR3 spans 15 amino acids. The V gene's germline CDR1 is SNHLY and CDR2 FYNNEI. The V end was cut by 5 bases, the J end by 0 bases, with 12 bases between. Generated by immunoSEQ multiplex PCR, the TCRdb table keeps only in-frame clones and is missing some. The sample shows 45,000 to 65,000 clones, 70% to 90% of them seen only once. The sequenced sample consisted of peripheral blood. The receptor was isolated from an elderly man with active COVID-19. The V call is TRBV2, the J call TRBJ2-3; tentative D call: TRBD2 (6 bases). CDR3 loop: CASSPGTHSTDTQYF. CDR3 nucleotides: TGTGCCAGCAGTCCCGGGACTCATAGCACAGATACGCAGTATTTT.